This TCR beta chain was sequenced during a study of blood T cell repertoires in COVID-19. On the study more broadly: Spain, Italy and the United States supplied samples that represented acute and convalescent COVID-19. Sample material is recorded as cDNA or gDNA derived from T cells, B-cell-depleted T cells, or PBMCs.

The ends were cut back, 3 bases at V and 0 bases at J, with 8 bases in the middle. The length of the CDR3 is 14 residues. Germline-derived CDR1 and CDR2 are KGHSH and LQKENI. In the original processing: Amplification with reference gene primers provided the estimates of nucleated cell counts. Using immunoSEQ multiplex PCR, the repertoire was profiled, and TCRdb retains in-frame clones only, with some absent. Clone size and V and J calls were adopted from that table, with D and trimming inferred from the DNA. The sample includes almost 400,000 clones, about 90% of them seen just once. Sequenced: PBMCs or T cells enriched from blood (not recorded which). The sequence derives from a woman aged 25 to 39 who had recovered from COVID-19. The rearrangement joins TRBV18 to TRBJ1-2; D possibly corresponds to TRBD1 (5 bases). CDR3 sequence reads: CASSPQQANYGYTF. The CDR3 DNA follows: TGTGCCAGCTCACCCCAACAGGCTAACTATGGCTACACCTTC. Together with reference TRBV18 and TRBJ1-2, the CDR3 gives the full variable domain: NAGVMQNPRHLVRRRGQEARLRCSPMKGHSHVYWYRQLPEEGLKFMVYLQKENIIDESGMPKERFSAEFPKEGPSILRIQQVVRGDSAAYFCASSPQQANYGYTFGSGTRLTVV.